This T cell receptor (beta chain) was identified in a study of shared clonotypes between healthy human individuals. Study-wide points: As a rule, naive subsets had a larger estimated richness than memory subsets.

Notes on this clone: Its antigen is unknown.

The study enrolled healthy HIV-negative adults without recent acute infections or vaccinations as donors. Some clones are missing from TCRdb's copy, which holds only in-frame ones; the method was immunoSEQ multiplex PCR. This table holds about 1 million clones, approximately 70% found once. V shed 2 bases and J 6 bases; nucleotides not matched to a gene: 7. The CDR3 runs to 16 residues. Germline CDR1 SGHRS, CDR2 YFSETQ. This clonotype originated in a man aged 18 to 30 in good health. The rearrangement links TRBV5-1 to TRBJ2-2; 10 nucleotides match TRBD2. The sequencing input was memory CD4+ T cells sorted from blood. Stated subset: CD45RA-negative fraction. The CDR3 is CASSFLAGVSAGELFF. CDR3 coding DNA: TGCGCCAGCAGCTTCCTAGCGGGAGTTTCCGCCGGGGAGCTGTTTTTT.